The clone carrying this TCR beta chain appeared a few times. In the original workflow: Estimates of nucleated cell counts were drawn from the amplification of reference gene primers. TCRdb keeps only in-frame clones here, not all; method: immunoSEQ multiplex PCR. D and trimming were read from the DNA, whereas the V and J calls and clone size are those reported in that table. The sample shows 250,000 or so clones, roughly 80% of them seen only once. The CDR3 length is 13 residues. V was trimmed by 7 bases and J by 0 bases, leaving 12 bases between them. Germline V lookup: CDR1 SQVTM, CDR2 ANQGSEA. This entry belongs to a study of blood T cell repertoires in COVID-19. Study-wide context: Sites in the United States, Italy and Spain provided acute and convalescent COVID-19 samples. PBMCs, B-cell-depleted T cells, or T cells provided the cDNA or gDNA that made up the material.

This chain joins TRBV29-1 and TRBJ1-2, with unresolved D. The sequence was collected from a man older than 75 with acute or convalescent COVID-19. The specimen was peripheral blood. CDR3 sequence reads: CSGGQLPNYGYTF. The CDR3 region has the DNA TGCAGCGGCGGCCAGTTACCTAACTATGGCTACACCTTC.